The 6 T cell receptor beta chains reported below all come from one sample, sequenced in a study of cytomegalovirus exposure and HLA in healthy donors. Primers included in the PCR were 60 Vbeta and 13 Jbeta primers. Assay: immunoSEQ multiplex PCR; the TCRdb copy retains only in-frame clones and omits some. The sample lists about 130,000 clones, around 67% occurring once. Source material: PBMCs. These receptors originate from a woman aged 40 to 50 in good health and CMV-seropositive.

CDR3 nucleotides: TGCGCCAGCAGCTTGGTGGTAGGGGGGGCTGATACCGCTGGCTACACCTTC. Translated: CASSLVVGGADTAGYTF. V and J are TRBV5-1 and TRBJ1-2, with a weak D call TRBD1 (6 bases). Germline lookup yields CDR1 SGHRS and CDR2 YFSETQ. The CDR3 is 17 residues long. The ends were cut back, 0 bases at V and 7 bases at J, with 22 bases in the middle.

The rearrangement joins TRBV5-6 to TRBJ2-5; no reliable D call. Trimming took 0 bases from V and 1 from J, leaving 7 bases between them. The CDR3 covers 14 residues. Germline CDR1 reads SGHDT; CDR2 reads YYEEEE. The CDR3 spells CASSLESVQETQYF. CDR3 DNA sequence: TGTGCCAGCAGCTTGGAGTCAGTCCAAGAGACCCAGTACTTC.

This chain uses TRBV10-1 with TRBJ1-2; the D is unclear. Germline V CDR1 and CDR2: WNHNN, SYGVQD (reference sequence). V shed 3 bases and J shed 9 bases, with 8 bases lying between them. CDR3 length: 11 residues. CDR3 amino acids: CASSDTGRYTF. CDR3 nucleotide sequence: TGCGCCAGCAGTGATACCGGTCGCTACACCTTC.

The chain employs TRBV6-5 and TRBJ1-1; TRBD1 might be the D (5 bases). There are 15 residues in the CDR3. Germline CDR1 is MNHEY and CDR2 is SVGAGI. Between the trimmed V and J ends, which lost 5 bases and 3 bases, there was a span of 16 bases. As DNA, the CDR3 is TGTGCCAGCAGTAACTGGGACGGAGGGGACACTGAAGCTTTCTTT. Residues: CASSNWDGGDTEAFF.

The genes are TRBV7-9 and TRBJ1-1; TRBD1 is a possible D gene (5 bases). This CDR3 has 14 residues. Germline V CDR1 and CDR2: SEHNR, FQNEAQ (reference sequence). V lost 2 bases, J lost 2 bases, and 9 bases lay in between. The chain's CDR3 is CASSLSQGNTEAFF. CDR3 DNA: TGTGCCAGCAGCTTAAGCCAGGGAAACACTGAAGCTTTCTTT. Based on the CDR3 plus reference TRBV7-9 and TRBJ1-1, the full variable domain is DTGVSQNPRHKITKRGQNVTFRCDPISEHNRLYWYRQTLGQGPEFLTYFQNEAQLEKSRLLSDRFSAERPKGSFSTLEIQRTEQGDSAMYLCASSLSQGNTEAFFGQGTRLTVV.

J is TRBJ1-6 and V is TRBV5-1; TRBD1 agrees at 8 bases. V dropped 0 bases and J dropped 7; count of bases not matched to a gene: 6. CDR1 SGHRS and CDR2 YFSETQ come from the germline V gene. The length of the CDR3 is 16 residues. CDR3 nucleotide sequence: TGCGCCAGCAGCTTGGGGCCAGGGGGCGCGAATTCACCCCTCCACTTT. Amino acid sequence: CASSLGPGGANSPLHF. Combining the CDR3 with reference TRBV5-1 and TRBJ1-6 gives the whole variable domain KAGVTQTPRYLIKTRGQQVTLSCSPISGHRSVSWYQQTPGQGLQFLFEYFSETQRNKGNFPGRFSGRQFSNSRSEMNVSTLELGDSALYLCASSLGPGGANSPLHFGNGTRLTVT.